Each of the 17 T cell receptor beta chains below was sequenced from the same sample in a study of T-cell reconstitution after alpha-beta-depleted transplantation in children. Unique molecular identifiers were incorporated during preparation of the TCRbeta library. TCRdb fed the PCR reads into MiXCR, producing one record per CDR3 protein. The profile shows about 420,000 distinct CDR3 sequences, approximately 10% of them singletons. The sample consisted of PBMCs from the stem cell graft donor, taken from the stem cell graft. The receptors come from a human donor who donated a stem cell graft to a child with acute myeloid leukemia.

This clonotype was seen at least ten times. Its ends do not fully match the called genes, so a read error is possible. This chain links TRBV29-1 with TRBJ2-3; the match to TRBD2 covers 10 bases. The CDR3 runs 15 residues. Germline CDR1 is SQVTM and CDR2 is ANQGSEA. The CDR3, as DNA: TGCAGCGTGGAAGAACCTAGCGGGAGAGCAGATACGCAGTATTTT. Translating it yields CSVEEPSGRADTQYF.

The chain has TRBV7-8 and TRBJ1-6; weak D call: TRBD1 (5 bases). The germline gives CDR1 SGHVS, CDR2 FQNEAQ. The CDR3 has 17 amino acids. Trimming left V 5 bases short and J 8 bases short, with 22 bases between. As DNA, the CDR3 is TGTGCCAGCAGCCCGCCCTTTTCGGGGGTCGGCGATTCACCCCTCCACTTT. Its translation is CASSPPFSGVGDSPLHF.

The chain links TRBV27 to TRBJ2-7; maybe TRBD2 (6 bases). This CDR3 contains 15 residues. Germline V CDR1 and CDR2: MNHEY, SMNVEV (reference sequence). The V end was cut by 2 bases, the J end by 11 bases, with 22 bases between. The CDR3 sequence: CASSLTGVTGGEEYF. The CDR3 nucleotides are TGTGCCAGCAGTTTAACGGGGGTGACCGGTGGGGAAGAGTACTTC.

This clonotype has a count of ten or more. The J gene is TRBJ1-5, the V gene TRBV3-1; D call uncertain. Germline assignment: CDR1 LGHDT and CDR2 YNNKEL (reference sequence). V lost 1 base and J lost 4, with 11 bases in between. The CDR3 has 15 amino acids. The CDR3 spells CASSQGTVGNQPQHF. The DNA of the CDR3 is TGTGCCAGCAGCCAAGGGACGGTAGGAAATCAGCCCCAGCATTTT.

The table lists this clonotype with many counts. CDR3 bases: TGTGCCAGCAGCCTTCGGGACTACCCAAGCGAGCAGTTCTTC. Its protein product is CASSLRDYPSEQFF. The V and J genes are TRBV11-3 and TRBJ2-1; 7 positions agree with TRBD2. The CDR3 consists of 14 residues. CDR1 and CDR2 from the germline V gene are SGHNT and YENEEA. V lost 5 bases and J lost 10; bases outside the gene matches: 11.

This clonotype was seen only a few times. The chain uses TRBV6-1 and TRBJ2-5; 8 nucleotides agree with TRBD1. Germline assignment: CDR1 MNHNS and CDR2 SASEGT. This CDR3 is 18 amino acids long. The V segment lost 0 bases and the J segment 0 bases; nucleotides outside the gene matches: 9. CDR3 sequence reads: CASSEAFGQGAYQETQYF. For the CDR3, the DNA is TGTGCCAGCAGTGAAGCCTTCGGACAGGGAGCGTACCAAGAGACCCAGTACTTC.

This clonotype came up many times. The rearrangement joins TRBV6-5 to TRBJ2-7; 9 positions agree with TRBD1. The CDR3 covers 15 residues. CDR1 is MNHEY and CDR2 is SVGAGI in the germline V gene. Trimming cost V 2 bases and J 5 bases; bases outside gene matches: 7. The CDR3 DNA sequence: TGTGCCAGCAGTTACACCGGACAGGGGTACCACGAGCAGTACGTC. It encodes CASSYTGQGYHEQYV.

DNA for the CDR3: TGTGCCAGCTCACCTGGGACTAGCGGGAGGAGGAATGAGCAGTTCTTC. This codes for CASSPGTSGRRNEQFF. The V gene is TRBV18, the J gene TRBJ2-1, with 15 positions matching TRBD2. CDR3 size: 16 residues. The germline gives CDR1 KGHSH, CDR2 LQKENI. Losses at the gene ends were 3 bases for V and 7 bases for J; bases not matched to a gene: 4.

This clonotype was seen more than once but under ten times. The chain links TRBV27 to TRBJ2-1; 12 bases fit TRBD1. Germline assignment: CDR1 MNHEY and CDR2 SMNVEV (reference sequence). This CDR3 region has 16 residues. Unmatched junction bases numbered 6, after V lost 2 bases and J lost 7 bases. The CDR3 coding sequence is TGTGCCAGCAGTTTAGTCGGGACAGGGGGCGGAAATGAGCAGTTCTTC. It is translated as CASSLVGTGGGNEQFF.

This chain joins TRBV7-6 and TRBJ2-3, with 10 bases identical to TRBD2. J was trimmed by 1 base and V by 5 bases; bases with no gene match: 6. The CDR3 sequence is 16 residues long. The germline CDR1 and CDR2 sequences are SGHVS and FNYEAQ. For the CDR3, the DNA is TGTGCCAGCAGCACCCAGCGGGGGGGCGGCACAGATACGCAGTATTTT. As protein: CASSTQRGGGTDTQYF.

This chain links TRBV7-2 with TRBJ1-2; tentative D call: TRBD1 (6 bases). The germline gives CDR1 SGHTA, CDR2 FQGNSA. The CDR3 has 13 residues. The V gene lost 11 bases and the J gene lost 7 bases, with 20 bases spanning the gap. The CDR3 nucleotides read TGTGCCGGCTTTGAGGGGGATACTACTGGCTACACCTTC. Its protein product is CAGFEGDTTGYTF.

The gene calls are TRBV29-1 and TRBJ1-5; D possibly corresponds to TRBD1 (6 bases). CDR1 and CDR2 (germline): SQVTM, ANQGSEA. The ends were cut back, 6 bases at V and 6 bases at J, with 21 bases in the middle. CDR3 size: 15 residues. CDR3 sequence reads: CSVRGGGGAGQPQHF. CDR3 nucleotides: TGCAGCGTGAGGGGAGGGGGGGGAGCGGGTCAGCCCCAGCATTTT.

This CDR3 is CASSPDMNTEAFF. The CDR3 DNA reads TGTGCCAGCTCACCGGACATGAACACTGAAGCTTTCTTT. V and J are TRBV18 and TRBJ1-1; a possible D gene is TRBD1 (5 bases). The V gene's germline CDR1 is KGHSH and CDR2 LQKENI. Trimming pared 3 bases from V and 0 bases from J, leaving 5 bases between. There are 13 residues in the CDR3.

This clonotype was counted ten times or more. The chain is built from TRBV11-2 and TRBJ1-1; tentative D call: TRBD1 (6 bases). The CDR3 has 16 residues. Trimming cost V 2 bases and J 1 base, with 14 bases left between them. The germline V gene has CDR1 SGHAT and CDR2 FQNNGV. CDR3 nucleotide sequence: TGTGCCAGCAGCTTACGCCGAGGGACATCGAACACTGAAGCTTTCTTT. Encoded protein: CASSLRRGTSNTEAFF.

This clonotype was seen more than once but under ten times. The V and J genes are TRBV20-1 and TRBJ2-1; 8 bases are shared with TRBD2. This CDR3 is 20 amino acids long. Germline CDR1 reads DFQATT; CDR2 reads SNEGSKA (reference sequence). J gave up 2 bases and V 0 bases, and 18 bases lay outside the gene matches. The CDR3 sequence: CSARDSIKTRLALPYNEQFF. The CDR3 DNA follows: TGCAGTGCTAGAGATTCCATCAAAACCCGACTAGCGCTACCCTACAATGAGCAGTTCTTC.

The V call is TRBV20-1, the J call TRBJ2-3; D could derive from TRBD1 or TRBD2 (5 bases each). The V end was cut by 6 bases, the J end by 4 bases, with 14 bases between. The germline V gene encodes CDR1 DFQATT and CDR2 SNEGSKA (reference sequence). This CDR3 has 13 residues. CDR3 coding DNA: TGCAGTGCCCGCGATGTGGGGGCAGATACGCAGTATTTT. Its protein product is CSARDVGADTQYF.

The gene calls are TRBV10-3 and TRBJ1-2; tentative D call: TRBD1 (6 bases). The CDR3 runs 14 residues. The germline CDR1 and CDR2 sequences are ENHRY and SYGVKD. The ends were cut back, 5 bases at V and 3 bases at J, with 13 bases in the middle. The CDR3 bases are TGTGCCATCAGTTCCGACAGGTTAGACTATGGCTACACCTTC. Its translation: CAISSDRLDYGYTF.